Each of the 6 T cell receptor beta chains below was sequenced from the same sample in a study of T cell responses to AZD1222 COVID-19 vaccine. TCRdb keeps only in-frame clones here, not all; method: immunoSEQ multiplex PCR. The data hold 100,000 to 140,000 clones, with roughly nine tenths observed a single time. The starting material was peripheral blood, obtained 28 days after the second AZD1222 dose. Every receptor here comes from an adult who received the AZD1222 COVID-19 vaccine.

The chain couples TRBV19 to TRBJ1-5; 9 bases align to TRBD1. Germline V CDR1 and CDR2: LNHDA, SQIVND (reference sequence). The CDR3 spans 16 residues. Trimming took 5 bases from V and 0 from J; bases not matched to a gene: 5. CDR3: CASSEDRGYSNQPQHF. The CDR3 coding sequence is TGTGCCAGTAGTGAGGACAGGGGCTATAGCAATCAGCCCCAGCATTTT.

The genes are TRBV19 and TRBJ2-1, with D perhaps matching TRBD2 (7 bases). Trimming stripped 4 bases from V and 5 bases from J, with 18 bases between. The CDR3 sequence is 16 residues long. The V gene's germline CDR1 is LNHDA and CDR2 SQIVND (reference sequence). CDR3 in DNA: TGTGCCAGTAGTACCCTTGGGGGGGCCGCTAACAATGAGCAGTTCTTC. Translation gives CASSTLGGAANNEQFF.

Notes on this clone: Within the sample, other DNA sequences also encode this same CDR3. The chain joins TRBV5-1 to TRBJ2-2; D is undetermined. V dropped 0 bases and J dropped 1 base, with 4 bases sitting between them. Germline V gene lookup returns CDR1 SGHRS and CDR2 YFSETQ. This CDR3 is built from 14 residues. DNA for the CDR3: TGCGCCAGCAGCTTGGGGCAGAACACCGGGGAGCTGTTTTTT. Amino acid sequence: CASSLGQNTGELFF.

The chain is built from TRBV15 and TRBJ1-1, with D hard to call. Trimming removed 0 bases from V and 0 bases from J, with 8 bases in between. CDR1 LNHNV and CDR2 YYDKDF come from the germline V gene (reference sequence). This CDR3 spans 15 amino acids. This CDR3 reads CATSRDFEMNTEAFF. DNA of the CDR3: TGTGCCACCAGCAGAGATTTCGAGATGAACACTGAAGCTTTCTTT. Drawing the rest from reference TRBV15 and TRBJ1-1, the complete variable domain is DAMVIQNPRYQVTQFGKPVTLSCSQTLNHNVMYWYQQKSSQAPKLLFHYYDKDFNNEADTPDNFQSRRPNTSFCFLDIRSPGLGDTAMYLCATSRDFEMNTEAFFGQGTRLTVV.

The chain recombines TRBV6-5 with TRBJ1-2; D call uncertain. V shed 6 bases and J shed 0 bases, with 11 bases lying between them. The V gene's germline CDR1 is MNHEY and CDR2 SVGAGI. This CDR3 comprises 14 residues. The CDR3 loop is CASRGMGSNYGYTF. The CDR3 DNA follows: TGTGCCAGCAGGGGTATGGGGTCTAACTATGGCTACACCTTC.

The V call is TRBV7-9, the J call TRBJ1-4, with D tentatively TRBD1 (5 bases). The germline V and J ends were trimmed by 5 bases and 7 bases, with 11 bases remaining between them. Per germline, CDR1 SEHNR and CDR2 FQNEAQ (reference sequence). The length of the CDR3 is 13 residues. The DNA of the CDR3 is TGTGCCAGCAGCCAGGACACCTTTGAAAAACTGTTTTTT. Protein sequence: CASSQDTFEKLFF. The full variable domain, in which reference TRBV7-9 and TRBJ1-4 provide the parts outside the CDR3, is DTGVSQNPRHKITKRGQNVTFRCDPISEHNRLYWYRQTLGQGPEFLTYFQNEAQLEKSRLLSDRFSAERPKGSFSTLEIQRTEQGDSAMYLCASSQDTFEKLFFGSGTQLSVL.